The subject of this entry is one TCR beta chain. The antigen remains undetermined. This entry is derived from a study of T cells expressing NK-cell markers. Findings of the study overall: Among CD8+ T cells from over 5 donors, dominant NKG2C+ clonotypes accounted for roughly 1.0-7.0%. The study found these clonotypes also leading the CD3+CD56-NKG2C+ fraction in a few donors.

5'RACE template switching with UMIs produced the TCR beta cDNA. TCRdb re-called the 5' RACE reads; one entry per CDR3 protein, DNA not given. The ten most abundant clones cover around 20% of a sample with roughly 160,000 distinct CDR3 sequences. Per germline, CDR1 MNHEY and CDR2 SVGAGI. CDR3 length: 14 residues. Input material: blood T cells: a sorted CD56 or NKG2C T cell subset, CD4+ or CD8+ T cells, or bulk PBMC T cells (not recorded which). This sequence was found in a man aged 18-75 years in good health. The chain couples TRBV6-5 to TRBJ2-1; with no DNA, the TCRdb D assignment of TRBD1 cannot be verified. CDR3 residues: CASSWTGKGNEQFF.